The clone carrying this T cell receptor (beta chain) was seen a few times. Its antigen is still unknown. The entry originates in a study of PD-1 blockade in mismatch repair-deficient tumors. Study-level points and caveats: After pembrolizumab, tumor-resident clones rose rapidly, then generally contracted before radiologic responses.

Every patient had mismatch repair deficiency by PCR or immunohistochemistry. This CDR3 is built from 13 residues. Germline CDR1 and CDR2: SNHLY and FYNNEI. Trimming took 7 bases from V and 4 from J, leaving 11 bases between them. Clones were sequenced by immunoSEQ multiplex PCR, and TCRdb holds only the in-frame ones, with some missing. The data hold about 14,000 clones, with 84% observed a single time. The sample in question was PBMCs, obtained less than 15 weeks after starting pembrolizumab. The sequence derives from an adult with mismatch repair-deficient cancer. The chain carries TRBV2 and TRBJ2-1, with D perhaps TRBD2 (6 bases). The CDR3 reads CASNRDSYNEQFF. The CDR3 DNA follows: TGTGCCAGCAACCGGGACTCTTACAATGAGCAGTTCTTC.